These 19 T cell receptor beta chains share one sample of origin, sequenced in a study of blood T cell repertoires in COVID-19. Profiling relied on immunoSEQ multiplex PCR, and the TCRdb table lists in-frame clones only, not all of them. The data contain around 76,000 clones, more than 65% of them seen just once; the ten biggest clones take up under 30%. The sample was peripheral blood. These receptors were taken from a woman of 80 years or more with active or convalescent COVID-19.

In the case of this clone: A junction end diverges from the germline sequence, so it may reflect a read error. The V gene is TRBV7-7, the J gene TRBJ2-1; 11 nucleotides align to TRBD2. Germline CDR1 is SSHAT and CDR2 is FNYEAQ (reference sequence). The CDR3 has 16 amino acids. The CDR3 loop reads CASSPTSGGSYNEQFF. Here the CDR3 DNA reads TGTGCTAGCAGCCCAACTAGCGGGGGTTCCTACAATGAGCAGTTCTTC.

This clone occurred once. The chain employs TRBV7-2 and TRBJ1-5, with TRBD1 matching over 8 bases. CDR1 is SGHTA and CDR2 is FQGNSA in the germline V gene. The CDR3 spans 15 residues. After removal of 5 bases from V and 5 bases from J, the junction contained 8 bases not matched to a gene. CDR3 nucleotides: TGTGCCAGCAGCCACCGGACAGGGCCGCATCAGCCCCAGCATTTT. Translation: CASSHRTGPHQPQHF.

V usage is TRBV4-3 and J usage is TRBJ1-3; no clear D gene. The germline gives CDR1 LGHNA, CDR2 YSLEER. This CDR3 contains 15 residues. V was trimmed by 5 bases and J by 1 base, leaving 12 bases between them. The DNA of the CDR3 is TGCGCCAGCAGCTCCGGGATCCGATCTGGAAACACCATATATTTT. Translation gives CASSSGIRSGNTIYF.

For the CDR3, the DNA is TGTGCCAGCAGTATGATAGAACTAGCGAGTTTGGAGACCCAGTACTTC. Residues: CASSMIELASLETQYF. V usage is TRBV28 and J usage is TRBJ2-5, with 7 bases that match TRBD2. The CDR3 is 16 amino acids. Germline CDR1 reads MDHEN; CDR2 reads SYDVKM. The V segment lost 5 bases and the J segment 5 bases; nucleotides outside the gene matches: 14. The variable domain in full, completed from reference TRBV28 and TRBJ2-5, reads DVKVTQSSRYLVKRTGEKVFLECVQDMDHENMFWYRQDPGLGLRLIYFSYDVKMKEKGDIPEGYSVSREKKERFSLILESASTNQTSMYLCASSMIELASLETQYFGPGTRLLVL.

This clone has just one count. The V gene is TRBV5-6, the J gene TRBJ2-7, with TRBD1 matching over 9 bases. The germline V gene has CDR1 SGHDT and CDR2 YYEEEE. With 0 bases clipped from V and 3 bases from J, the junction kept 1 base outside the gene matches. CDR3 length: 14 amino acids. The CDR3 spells CASSLEGQGYEQYF. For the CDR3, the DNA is TGTGCCAGCAGCTTGGAGGGACAGGGCTACGAGCAGTACTTC.

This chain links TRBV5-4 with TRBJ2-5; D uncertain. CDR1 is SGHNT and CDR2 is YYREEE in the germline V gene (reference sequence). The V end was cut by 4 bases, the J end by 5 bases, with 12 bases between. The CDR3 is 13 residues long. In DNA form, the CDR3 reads TGTGCCAGCAGCCCGTTCAACGGGGAGACCCAGTACTTC. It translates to CASSPFNGETQYF.

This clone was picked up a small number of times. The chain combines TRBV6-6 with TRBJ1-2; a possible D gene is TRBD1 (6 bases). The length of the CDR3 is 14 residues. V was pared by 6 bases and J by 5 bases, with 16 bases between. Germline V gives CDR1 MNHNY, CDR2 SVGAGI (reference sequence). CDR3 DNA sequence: TGTGCCAGCAGCGATACAGGGTTCTTTTATGGCTACACCTTC. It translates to CASSDTGFFYGYTF.

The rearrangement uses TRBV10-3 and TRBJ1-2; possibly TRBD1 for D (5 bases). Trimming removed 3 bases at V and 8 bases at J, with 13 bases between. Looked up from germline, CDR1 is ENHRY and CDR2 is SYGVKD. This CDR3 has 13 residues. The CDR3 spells CAISEGAGPGYTF. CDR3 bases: TGTGCCATCAGTGAAGGTGCAGGGCCCGGCTACACCTTC.

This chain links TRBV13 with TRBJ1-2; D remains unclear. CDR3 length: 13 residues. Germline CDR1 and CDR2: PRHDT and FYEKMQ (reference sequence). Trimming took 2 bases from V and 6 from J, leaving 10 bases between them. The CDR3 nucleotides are TGTGCCAGCAGCTTAAGGACTACTAATGGCTACACCTTC. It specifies CASSLRTTNGYTF. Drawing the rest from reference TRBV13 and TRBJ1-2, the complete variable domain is AAGVIQSPRHLIKEKRETATLKCYPIPRHDTVYWYQQGPGQDPQFLISFYEKMQSDKGSIPDRFSAQQFSDYHSELNMSSLELGDSALYFCASSLRTTNGYTFGSGTRLTVV.

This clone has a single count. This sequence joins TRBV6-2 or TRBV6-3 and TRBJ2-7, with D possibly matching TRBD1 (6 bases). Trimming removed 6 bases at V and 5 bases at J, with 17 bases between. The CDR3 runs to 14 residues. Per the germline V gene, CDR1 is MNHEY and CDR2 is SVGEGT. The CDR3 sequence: CASSRSVQGDEQYF. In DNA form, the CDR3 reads TGTGCCAGCAGCCGATCTGTACAGGGTGACGAGCAGTACTTC.

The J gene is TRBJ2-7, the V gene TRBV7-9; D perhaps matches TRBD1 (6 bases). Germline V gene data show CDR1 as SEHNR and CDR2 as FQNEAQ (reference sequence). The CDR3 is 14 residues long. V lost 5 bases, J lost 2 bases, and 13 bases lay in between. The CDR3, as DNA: TGTGCCAGCAGCACCCCACAGGGCACCTACGAGCAGTACTTC. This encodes CASSTPQGTYEQYF.

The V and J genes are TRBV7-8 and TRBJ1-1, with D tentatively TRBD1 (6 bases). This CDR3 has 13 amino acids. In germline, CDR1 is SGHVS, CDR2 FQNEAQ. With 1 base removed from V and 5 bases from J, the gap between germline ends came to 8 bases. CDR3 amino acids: CASSLDRETEAFF. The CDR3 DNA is TGTGCCAGCAGCTTAGACAGGGAGACTGAAGCTTTCTTT.

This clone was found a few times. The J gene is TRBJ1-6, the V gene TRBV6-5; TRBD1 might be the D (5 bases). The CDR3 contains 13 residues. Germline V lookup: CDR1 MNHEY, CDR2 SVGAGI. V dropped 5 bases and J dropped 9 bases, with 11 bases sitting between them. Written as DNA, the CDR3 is TGTGCCAGCAGTCCTTCAGGGATTTCACCCCTCCACTTT. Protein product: CASSPSGISPLHF.

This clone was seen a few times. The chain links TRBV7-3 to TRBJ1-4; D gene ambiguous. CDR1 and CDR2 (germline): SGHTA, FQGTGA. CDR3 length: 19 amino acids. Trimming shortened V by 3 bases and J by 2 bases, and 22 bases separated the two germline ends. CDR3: CASSFLSRGGRCTNEKLFF. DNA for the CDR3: TGTGCCAGCAGCTTTCTATCGCGGGGTGGTAGGTGCACTAATGAAAAACTGTTTTTT.

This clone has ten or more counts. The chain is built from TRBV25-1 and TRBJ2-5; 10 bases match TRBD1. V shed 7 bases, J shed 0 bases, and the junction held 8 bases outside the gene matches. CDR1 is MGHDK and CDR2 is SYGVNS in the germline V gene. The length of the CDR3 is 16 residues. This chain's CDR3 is CASKGGQGPYQETQYF. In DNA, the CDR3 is TGTGCCAGCAAGGGGGGACAGGGGCCCTACCAAGAGACCCAGTACTTC.

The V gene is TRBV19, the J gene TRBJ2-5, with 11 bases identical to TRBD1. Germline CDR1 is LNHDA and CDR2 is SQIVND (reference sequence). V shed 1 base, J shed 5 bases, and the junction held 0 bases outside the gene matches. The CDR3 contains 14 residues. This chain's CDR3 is CASSIGDRGETQYF. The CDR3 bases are TGTGCCAGTAGTATAGGGGACAGGGGGGAGACCCAGTACTTC.

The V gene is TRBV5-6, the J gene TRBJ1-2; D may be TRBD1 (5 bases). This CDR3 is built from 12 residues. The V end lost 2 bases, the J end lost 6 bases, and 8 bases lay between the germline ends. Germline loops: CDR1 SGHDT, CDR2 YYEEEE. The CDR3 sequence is CASSLQADGYTF. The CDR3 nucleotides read TGTGCCAGCAGCTTACAGGCAGATGGCTACACCTTC.

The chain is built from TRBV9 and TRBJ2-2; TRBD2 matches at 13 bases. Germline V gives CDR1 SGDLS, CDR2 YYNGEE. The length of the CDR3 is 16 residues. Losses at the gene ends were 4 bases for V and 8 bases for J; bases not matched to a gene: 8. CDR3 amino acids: CASSPRLAGGEGELFF. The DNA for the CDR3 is TGTGCCAGCAGCCCCCGACTAGCGGGGGGAGAAGGGGAGCTGTTTTTT.

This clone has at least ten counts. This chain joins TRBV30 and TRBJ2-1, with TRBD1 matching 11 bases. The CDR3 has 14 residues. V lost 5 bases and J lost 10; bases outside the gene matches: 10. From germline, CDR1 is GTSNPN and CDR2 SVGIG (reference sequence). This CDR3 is CAWQTGTGGWEQFF. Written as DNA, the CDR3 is TGTGCCTGGCAGACCGGGACAGGGGGGTGGGAGCAGTTCTTC.